Listed below are T cell receptor beta chains from one sample, sequenced in a study of post-analysis software for immune sequencing data. Each CDR3 protein is one row after TCRdb ran MiXCR on the PCR reads. This sample has approximately 730,000 distinct CDR3 sequences, with roughly 27% found just once. The sequenced sample consisted of blood. These receptors were obtained from a girl between 5 and 17 years old with multiple sclerosis. Each CDR3 is given with its conserved first and last residue. The D gene is left open where the match is weak.

J: TRBJ2-7
V: TRBV4-3
D: TRBD2
CDR3: CASSQDWRMAGGPGEQYF

J: TRBJ2-7
V: TRBV11-2
D: -
CDR3: CASSLKFKKIYEQYF

J: TRBJ2-7
V: TRBV7-9
D: TRBD2
CDR3: CASSTRLAGVYEQYF

J: TRBJ1-1
V: TRBV5-1
D: TRBD1
CDR3: CTSGRTGDTEAFF

J: TRBJ2-1
V: TRBV4-3
D: TRBD2
CDR3: CASSQDRGSGLAGGEQFF

J: TRBJ2-3
V: TRBV28
D: TRBD2
CDR3: CATTSGDTDTQYF

J: TRBJ2-1
V: TRBV25-1
D: -
CDR3: CASSEYGDGTGAQFF

J: TRBJ2-3
V: TRBV9
D: -
CDR3: CASTRMVETSTDTQYF

J: TRBJ1-1
V: TRBV20-1
D: -
CDR3: CSATSDGTEAFF

J: TRBJ1-5
V: TRBV20-1
D: -
CDR3: CSATVGNQPQHF

J: TRBJ2-7
V: TRBV20-1
D: -
CDR3: CSARDQGGPSSYEQYF

J: TRBJ2-7
V: TRBV29-1
D: -
CDR3: CSVSSVRSYEQYF

J: TRBJ2-1
V: TRBV20-1
D: -
CDR3: CSASGTRLYEQFF

J: TRBJ2-1
V: TRBV28
D: -
CDR3: CASNFGLAPMYNEQFF

J: TRBJ1-1
V: TRBV7-2
D: -
CDR3: CASSPRWGFEAFF

J: TRBJ1-4
V: TRBV20-1
D: -
CDR3: CSAAPGTTNEKLFF

J: TRBJ2-3
V: TRBV20-1
D: TRBD2
CDR3: CSVRAGRADTQYF

J: TRBJ1-4
V: TRBV20-1
D: TRBD1
CDR3: CSARLPAGGDEKLFF

J: TRBJ2-5
V: TRBV20-1
D: -
CDR3: CSANGGRLQETQYF

J: TRBJ2-3
V: TRBV29-1
D: TRBD2
CDR3: CSVEIAGGADTQYF

J: TRBJ2-3
V: TRBV11-2
D: -
CDR3: CASSSIQGNTDTQYF

J: TRBJ2-1
V: TRBV20-1
D: TRBD2
CDR3: CSARDTSGYNEQFF

J: TRBJ2-7
V: TRBV7-9
D: TRBD2
CDR3: CASSPNLGLAIPEQYF